The clone carrying this T cell receptor beta chain counts as medium-sized. What it recognizes is unknown. The entry originates in a study of glioma-infiltrating T cells. Trimming took off 4 bases at V and 1 base at J, with 13 bases between the two ends. CDR3 length: 15 amino acids. Germline CDR1 is MNHEY and CDR2 is SMNVEV (reference sequence). TCR alpha and beta CDR3 regions were amplified from RNA using iRepertoire nested multiplex PCR. Using its own MiXCR run on the multiplex PCR reads, TCRdb lists one record per CDR3 protein. The table lists some 16,000 distinct CDR3 sequences, roughly 60% of them singletons. Study outcomes and limitations: Only very few CDR3 sequences appeared in both tissue and blood. Gliomas, especially low-grade, showed above-expected tissue-blood divergence; non-neoplastic patients showed below.

The sample consisted of glioma tissue, nonneoplastic brain tissue, or PBMCs (not recorded which). This TCR was sampled from a human donor with low-grade glioma or glioblastoma, undergoing nonglioma brain surgery, or in good health (not recorded which). This rearrangement joins TRBV27 to TRBJ1-1; TRBD1 might be the D (5 bases). The CDR3 region is CASSSSGHPNTEAFF. The CDR3 bases are TGTGCCAGCAGTTCCTCCGGACATCCGAACACTGAAGCTTTCTTT.